This T cell receptor beta chain was documented in a study of read filtering for tumor transcriptome and immune sequencing. About the study: Transcriptome libraries were built from DNase-treated RNA. RNA-seq yielded only about 80 to 1,400 TCR reads, IR-seq about 4 to 10.27 million. Study-wide findings and caveats: In IR-seq, single-read clonotypes were about 80% of clonotypes but 3.5% to 4% of reads.

This library used approximately 370 ng RNA and molecular barcoded adaptors spanning alpha/delta and beta/gamma chains. TCRdb passed the reads through MiXCR, listing each CDR3 protein once. The sample yields approximately 59,000 distinct CDR3 sequences, 12% seen once. This clonotype was recorded many times. The antigen is not known. The V gene's germline CDR1 is SGHRS and CDR2 YFSETQ. CDR3 size: 15 residues. V lost 2 bases and J lost 0, with 12 bases in between. The chain has TRBV5-1 and TRBJ2-7; D might be TRBD1 (6 bases). This receptor was identified in a donor aged 40 or older with multiple myeloma. Input material: a population of CD138-negative cells sorted from bone marrow. The CDR3 is CASSLRTDSSYEQYF. The CDR3 DNA reads TGCGCCAGCAGCTTAAGGACAGACAGCTCCTACGAGCAGTACTTC.